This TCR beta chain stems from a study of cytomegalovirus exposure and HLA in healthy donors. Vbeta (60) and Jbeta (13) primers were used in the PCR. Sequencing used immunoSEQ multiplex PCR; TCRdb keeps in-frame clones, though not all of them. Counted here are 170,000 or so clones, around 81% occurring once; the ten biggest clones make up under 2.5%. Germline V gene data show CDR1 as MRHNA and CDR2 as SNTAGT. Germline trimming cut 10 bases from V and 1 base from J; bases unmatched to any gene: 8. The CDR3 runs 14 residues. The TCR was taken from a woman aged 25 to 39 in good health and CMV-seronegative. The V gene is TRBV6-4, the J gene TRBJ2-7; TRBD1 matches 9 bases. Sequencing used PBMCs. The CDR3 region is CAIPRGQGSYEQYF. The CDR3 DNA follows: TGTGCCATTCCGAGGGGACAGGGTTCCTACGAGCAGTACTTC.